This entry lists 18 T cell receptor beta chains sequenced from one sample in a study of graft-versus-host responses after intestinal transplantation. Assay: immunoSEQ multiplex PCR; the TCRdb copy retains only in-frame clones and omits some. The data show roughly 60,000 clones, with approximately 90% seen just once and 1.6% held by the top ten. The material sequenced was PBMCs, taken 26 days after transplant. These receptor sequences come from a human patient who received an intestinal transplant, so some T cells may come from the graft donor.

The rearrangement uses TRBV6-5 and TRBJ2-1; 8 bases agree with TRBD2. The germline V gene has CDR1 MNHEY and CDR2 SVGAGI. The CDR3 is 15 amino acids. V trimming: 2 bases; J trimming: 4 bases; junction bases outside the gene matches: 4. CDR3 DNA sequence: TGTGCCAGCAGTTACATAGCGGGGACATACAATGAGCAGTTCTTC. It encodes CASSYIAGTYNEQFF.

The genes are TRBV2 and TRBJ1-1; tentative D call: TRBD1 (6 bases). CDR1 and CDR2 (germline): SNHLY, FYNNEI. The CDR3 consists of 16 residues. Deletions cut 3 bases from V and 1 base from J, with 15 bases between. CDR3 sequence reads: CASSEFQGLGNTEAFF. DNA for the CDR3: TGTGCCAGCAGTGAGTTTCAGGGGCTAGGGAACACTGAAGCTTTCTTT.

This chain links TRBV18 with TRBJ2-1, with 11 positions matching TRBD2. The germline V gene encodes CDR1 KGHSH and CDR2 LQKENI. Trimming took 3 bases from V and 9 from J; bases not matched to a gene: 10. This CDR3 comprises 16 residues. CDR3 amino acids: CASSPVAGGLLIEQFF. CDR3 DNA: TGTGCCAGCTCACCGGTAGCGGGAGGGCTTCTGATTGAGCAGTTCTTC.

J is TRBJ1-5 and V is TRBV11-2, with D hard to call. The germline CDR1 and CDR2 sequences are SGHAT and FQNNGV. The length of the CDR3 is 14 residues. Deletions cut 1 base from V and 6 bases from J, with 10 bases between. The CDR3 here is CASSLGLEIQPQHF. For the CDR3, the DNA is TGTGCCAGCAGCTTAGGACTGGAAATTCAGCCCCAGCATTTT. Full variable domain (rest looked up from reference TRBV11-2 and TRBJ1-5): EAGVAQSPRYKIIEKRQSVAFWCNPISGHATLYWYQQILGQGPKLLIQFQNNGVVDDSQLPKDRFSAERLKGVDSTLKIQPAKLEDSAVYLCASSLGLEIQPQHFGDGTRLSIL.

With respect to this clone: One end of the junction does not line up with germline, which may come from a read error. The chain uses TRBV7-9 and TRBJ1-2, with TRBD1 matching over 9 bases. The CDR3 spans 14 residues. Germline V gives CDR1 SEHNR, CDR2 FQNEAQ (reference sequence). CDR3 amino acids: CVSSSGQGNYGYTF. The CDR3 DNA reads as TGTGTCAGCAGCAGTGGACAGGGGAACTATGGCTACACCTTC.

CDR3 nucleotides: TGTGCCACGCGCACGCATGAGCAGTTCTTC. Its translation is CATRTHEQFF. The chain recombines TRBV6-6 with TRBJ2-1; D is undetermined. The V gene's germline CDR1 is MNHNY and CDR2 SVGAGI (reference sequence). With 10 bases removed from V and 8 bases from J, the gap between germline ends came to 9 bases. The CDR3 is 10 residues long.

The rearrangement uses TRBV5-1 and TRBJ1-1; possibly TRBD1 for D (5 bases). CDR3 size: 14 residues. Germline V lookup: CDR1 SGHRS, CDR2 YFSETQ. V lost 1 base and J lost 4, with 11 bases in between. The CDR3 here is CASSLIGEGTEAFF. Here the CDR3 DNA reads TGCGCCAGCAGCTTGATAGGGGAAGGCACTGAAGCTTTCTTT.

The rearrangement links TRBV27 to TRBJ2-7, with TRBD1 matching 8 bases. Per the germline V gene, CDR1 is MNHEY and CDR2 is SMNVEV (reference sequence). CDR3 length: 13 residues. The V and J ends lost 6 bases and 6 bases, in that order; junction bases with no gene match: 7. CDR3 coding DNA: TGTGCCAGCAGCCTTGACAGGGGTGGCGAGCAGTACGTC. It codes for CASSLDRGGEQYV.

Comment on this clone: The junction does not match germline at one end; this may be a read error. This CDR3 is CASSLLDSGQSF. CDR3 nucleotide sequence: TGTGCCAGCAGCCTCTTAGATTCAGGACAGAGCTTT. The chain combines TRBV7-9 with TRBJ1-6, with a possible D match to TRBD1 (6 bases). This CDR3 is 12 amino acids long. CDR1 and CDR2 from the germline V gene are SEHNR and FQNEAQ (reference sequence).

This clone has just one count. This chain connects TRBV15 to TRBJ2-7; D is ambiguous. The CDR3 contains 15 residues. Looked up from germline, CDR1 is LNHNV and CDR2 is YYDKDF (reference sequence). V gave up 1 base and J gave up 6 bases, with 16 bases separating them. CDR3: CATSRGDLTAGEQYF. The CDR3 coding sequence is TGTGCCACCAGCAGAGGTGACCTGACTGCTGGCGAGCAGTACTTC.

The V gene is TRBV9, the J gene TRBJ2-3; D is possibly TRBD2 (5 bases). This CDR3 is built from 13 residues. CDR1 is SGDLS and CDR2 is YYNGEE in the germline V gene. Trimming took off 4 bases at V and 1 base at J, with 7 bases between the two ends. The chain's CDR3 is CASSMGGTDTQYF. The CDR3 DNA reads TGTGCCAGCAGCATGGGAGGCACAGATACGCAGTATTTT.

This chain uses TRBV5-1 with TRBJ1-2; TRBD1 is a possible D gene (6 bases). V was pared by 0 bases and J by 4 bases, with 16 bases between. Germline loops: CDR1 SGHRS, CDR2 YFSETQ. There are 16 residues in the CDR3. CDR3: CASSLDQQGFPYGYTF. The CDR3 DNA is TGCGCCAGCAGCTTGGACCAACAGGGATTCCCCTATGGCTACACCTTC.

CDR3 coding DNA: TGTGCCAGCAGCACTGGACCCGGGACAGGGGGTTCCTACGAGCAGTACTTC. The encoded protein is CASSTGPGTGGSYEQYF. V usage is TRBV7-9 and J usage is TRBJ2-7; 11 nucleotides agree with TRBD1. The trim removed 5 bases at V and 1 base at J, leaving 10 bases unmatched. CDR1 SEHNR and CDR2 FQNEAQ come from the germline V gene (reference sequence). The CDR3 covers 17 residues.

This clone was counted a single time. The chain has TRBV9 and TRBJ2-1; 9 bases fit TRBD1. The CDR3 consists of 17 residues. The germline CDR1 and CDR2 sequences are SGDLS and YYNGEE. V shed 2 bases, J shed 2 bases, and the junction held 8 bases outside the gene matches. CDR3 sequence reads: CASSVTGGSWTYNEQFF. The CDR3, as DNA: TGTGCCAGCAGCGTCACAGGGGGCTCGTGGACCTACAATGAGCAGTTCTTC.

The chain joins TRBV4-1 to TRBJ1-5; D unclear. V lost 4 bases and J lost 4, with 11 bases in between. The length of the CDR3 is 14 residues. Germline V gene lookup returns CDR1 MGHRA and CDR2 YSYEKL. CDR3 DNA: TGCGCCAGCAGCCTCCGGGTTACTAATCAGCCCCAGCATTTT. This codes for CASSLRVTNQPQHF.

The J gene is TRBJ2-7, the V gene TRBV7-2; the D gene is possibly TRBD2 (6 bases). The CDR3 is made up of 15 amino acids. V was trimmed by 3 bases and J by 0 bases, leaving 12 bases between them. CDR1 and CDR2 from the germline V gene are SGHTA and FQGNSA. The CDR3 reads CASSFYGGSSYEQYF. CDR3 nucleotide sequence: TGTGCCAGCAGCTTTTACGGGGGAAGCTCCTACGAGCAGTACTTC.

V usage is TRBV28 and J usage is TRBJ2-2; TRBD1 aligns across 10 bases. This CDR3 contains 15 residues. CDR1 and CDR2 from the germline V gene are MDHEN and SYDVKM. The V gene end was trimmed by 6 bases and the J gene end by 1 base; junction bases not matched to a gene: 2. The CDR3 sequence is CASRGQGWNTGELFF. The CDR3 bases are TGTGCCAGCAGGGGACAGGGGTGGAACACCGGGGAGCTGTTTTTT.

This chain connects TRBV15 to TRBJ1-2, with a weak D call TRBD1 (5 bases). Germline V gene data show CDR1 as LNHNV and CDR2 as YYDKDF (reference sequence). Trimming removed 8 bases from V and 6 bases from J, with 16 bases in between. This CDR3 is built from 13 residues. The CDR3 protein is CATARWGDDGYTF. The CDR3, as DNA: TGTGCCACCGCAAGGTGGGGGGATGATGGCTACACCTTC.